This TCR beta chain was retrieved from a study of blood T cell repertoires in COVID-19. All enrollees were roughly 18 to 89 years old and from around 25 US areas. The data were produced by immunoSEQ multiplex PCR, yet TCRdb's version contains in-frame clones alone and is incomplete. This sample has hundreds of thousands of clones, with about 88% found just once. CDR1 is MNHEY and CDR2 is SVGAGI in the germline V gene. The CDR3 has 13 amino acids. Trimming took 0 bases from V and 8 from J, leaving 10 bases between them. The source is a woman aged 60-70 years who had recovered from COVID-19. The chain has TRBV6-5 and TRBJ1-2; D remains unclear. Sample: PBMCs or T cells enriched from blood (not recorded which). CDR3: CASSYSRELGYTF. CDR3 nucleotides: TGTGCCAGCAGTTACTCAAGGGAGCTAGGCTACACCTTC.